This entry concerns a single T cell receptor (beta chain). Specified time point: week 3, after first cycle of checkpoint inhibitor. Produced via immunoSEQ multiplex PCR; TCRdb's table is partial and in-frame only. This table holds about 6,000 clones, over 75% found once. This record belongs to a study of blood T cell dynamics during melanoma immunotherapy. The clonotype comes from a human donor with melanoma. The sample here was blood, taken from a patient treated with checkpoint blockade.

DNA for the CDR3: TGTGCCAGCACCAAAGGCCTACAAGAGACCCAGTACTTC. Protein sequence: CASTKGLQETQYF. The chain combines TRBV2 with TRBJ2-5; D is ambiguous. Trimming took 7 bases from V and 2 from J, leaving 11 bases between them. CDR3 length: 13 residues. The V gene's germline CDR1 is SNHLY and CDR2 FYNNEI.